This T cell receptor (beta chain) emerged from a study of blood T cells in healthy people across ages. The CDR3 extends over 16 amino acids. The germline V gene encodes CDR1 ENHRY and CDR2 SYGVKD. Trimming stripped 8 bases from V and 2 bases from J, with 19 bases between. Primed by a sample-barcoded 5' primer and a J-beta primer mix, a second PCR proceeded for about 6 to 11 cycles. TCRdb reanalysed the 5' RACE reads using MiXCR and keeps one entry per CDR3 protein. The table has fewer than 900,000 distinct CDR3 sequences, 45% to 50% seen once; the top ten hold 30% to 35%. The material sequenced was blood. V gene TRBV10-3 combines with J gene TRBJ2-4, with TRBD2 as a possible D gene (6 bases). The TCR sequence derives from a woman aged 55-69 years in good health. CDR3 in amino acids: CAISPGEVGTKNIQYF. The CDR3 DNA is TGTGCCATCTCTCCGGGAGAAGTAGGGACCAAAAACATTCAGTACTTC.